The sequence of this T cell receptor beta chain was determined in a study of CD8+ T cells in alopecia areata. Study at large: Treatment ran 6 to 18 months, with 6 months of follow-up afterward. Findings of the study overall: Only one nonresponder was present, which leaves the link between baseline CD8+ expansion and response uncertain. TCR sharing was clearer in mice than between patients, perhaps partly owing to patient HLA diversity.

V shed 3 bases and J 2 bases; nucleotides not matched to a gene: 9. This CDR3 comprises 17 residues. Germline loops: CDR1 MGHRA, CDR2 YSYEKL. Comments on this clone: The target antigen is unknown.

In each case, RNA was isolated and then reverse transcribed into cDNA as the sequencing template. Clones were read by immunoSEQ multiplex PCR, and TCRdb kept only the in-frame ones, dropping some. The table includes just under 65,000 clones, roughly 50% detected once. Described treatment: oral pan-JAK inhibitor, 5-10 mg twice daily. PBMCs, the starting material, were the source of sorted CD4+ and CD8+ T cells. The sequenced sample was CD8+ T cells sorted from blood, obtained around week 36, from a patient treated with tofacitinib. This TCR was sampled from a human donor with alopecia areata. The V and J genes are TRBV4-1 and TRBJ1-2, with 10 nucleotides matching TRBD1. The CDR3 DNA reads TGCGCCAGCAGCCAGTTAACCGGGACAGGGGCGAACTATGGCTACACCTTC. Residues: CASSQLTGTGANYGYTF.